Below, 10 T cell receptor beta chains from the same sample are listed, as sequenced in a study of T cells in Graves' hyperthyroidism and ophthalmopathy. Amplification of TCR beta CDR3 regions was performed using RNA transcripts as template. HTBI primers were used for first-round RT-PCR of the TCR CDR3. MiXCR, run by TCRdb on the multiplex PCR reads, gives a single entry per CDR3 protein. The sample has 500,000 to 700,000 distinct CDR3 sequences, 16% seen once. The sequenced material came from blood. Receptor source: a woman in her late teens or twenties with Graves' hyperthyroidism.

At least ten counts were recorded for this clonotype. The chain is built from TRBV20-1 and TRBJ2-7; tentatively, D is TRBD2 (5 bases). V was pared by 7 bases and J by 4 bases, with 23 bases between. Germline CDR1 DFQATT, CDR2 SNEGSKA (reference sequence). The length of the CDR3 is 15 residues. Written as DNA, the CDR3 is TGCAGTGTTCCCAGCGGACGAGGGATCGCATACGAGCAGTACTTC. Translated, it gives CSVPSGRGIAYEQYF.

This clonotype was observed many times. The CDR3 region is CSARRGAETQYF. CDR3 in DNA: TGCAGTGCTAGGAGGGGGGCAGAGACCCAGTACTTC. The chain has TRBV20-1 and TRBJ2-5; D tentatively reads TRBD1 or TRBD2 (6 bases each). Germline loops: CDR1 DFQATT, CDR2 SNEGSKA (reference sequence). V was pared by 3 bases and J by 4 bases, with 9 bases between. The CDR3 totals 12 residues.

The sample holds many counts of this clonotype. V gene TRBV5-6 combines with J gene TRBJ2-5, with D perhaps TRBD2 (6 bases). Germline lookup yields CDR1 SGHDT and CDR2 YYEEEE. The CDR3 has 13 residues. V was cut by 4 bases and J by 3 bases, with 10 bases left in between. The CDR3 region has the DNA TGTGCCAGCAGCGACGGAGGGAAAGAGACCCAGTACTTC. This encodes CASSDGGKETQYF.

A few counts support this clonotype. The chain joins TRBV9 to TRBJ2-1; 7 positions agree with TRBD2. Per the germline V gene, CDR1 is SGDLS and CDR2 is YYNGEE. V lost 0 bases to trimming and J lost 4 bases; unmatched junction nucleotides: 7. This CDR3 is built from 16 residues. The CDR3 sequence: CASSVAGGSLYNEQFF. For the CDR3, the DNA is TGTGCCAGCAGCGTAGCGGGGGGTTCTCTGTACAATGAGCAGTTCTTC.

Only a few counts were recorded for this clonotype. V gene TRBV20-1 combines with J gene TRBJ2-7; 9 nucleotides match TRBD1. V trimming: 2 bases; J trimming: 1 base; junction bases outside the gene matches: 3. The CDR3 covers 14 residues. The V gene's germline CDR1 is DFQATT and CDR2 SNEGSKA (reference sequence). CDR3 in DNA: TGCAGTGCTAGACGGGACAGGGAATCCTACGAGCAGTACTTC. It translates to CSARRDRESYEQYF.

J is TRBJ1-6 and V is TRBV2; 7 bases align to TRBD1. Germline assignment: CDR1 SNHLY and CDR2 FYNNEI. The J segment lost 9 bases and the V segment lost 6 bases, leaving 5 bases of the junction unmatched. The CDR3 sequence is 13 residues long. In DNA, the CDR3 is TGTGCCAGCAGCCCGACAGGGACTTCACCCCTCCACTTT. Its translation is CASSPTGTSPLHF.

V is TRBV11-2 and J is TRBJ2-3; tentative D call: TRBD1 (6 bases). Looked up from germline, CDR1 is SGHAT and CDR2 is FQNNGV. The V end lost 5 bases, the J end lost 0 bases, and 12 bases lay between the germline ends. This CDR3 is built from 15 residues. CDR3 sequence reads: CASSRRTASTDTQYF. In DNA form, the CDR3 reads TGTGCCAGCAGCCGACGGACAGCTAGCACAGATACGCAGTATTTT.

This clonotype was seen a handful of times. The chain is built from TRBV20-1 and TRBJ1-1, with 8 positions matching TRBD1. The CDR3 spans 13 residues. The germline gives CDR1 DFQATT, CDR2 SNEGSKA (reference sequence). The ends lost 6 bases at V and 10 bases at J; junction bases unmatched: 13. This CDR3 reads CSAQTGEGGRAFF. The CDR3 DNA follows: TGCAGTGCCCAGACAGGGGAGGGAGGGAGAGCTTTCTTT.

This clonotype was recorded at least ten times. The chain recombines TRBV19 with TRBJ1-5, with 7 bases that match TRBD1. The trim removed 7 bases at V and 4 bases at J, leaving 10 bases unmatched. The CDR3 length is 15 residues. Germline V lookup: CDR1 LNHDA, CDR2 SQIVND (reference sequence). The CDR3 coding sequence is TGTGCCAGTAATGGACAGGCGATTGGAAATCAGCCCCAGCATTTT. Its protein is CASNGQAIGNQPQHF.

The chain is built from TRBV10-3 and TRBJ2-1; the match to TRBD2 covers 14 bases. J lost 7 bases, V lost 4 bases, and 3 bases had no gene match. There are 15 residues in the CDR3. Germline V gene lookup returns CDR1 ENHRY and CDR2 SYGVKD. CDR3 sequence: CAISGGTSGRNEQFF. CDR3 coding DNA: TGTGCCATCAGTGGGGGGACTAGCGGGAGAAATGAGCAGTTCTTC.